These T cell receptor beta chains were read from a single sample in a study of tumor and adjacent non-tumor tissue in lung cancer. TCRdb passed the multiplex PCR reads through MiXCR, listing each CDR3 protein once. The sample records some 99,000 distinct CDR3 sequences, 62% being singletons. Source material: distant non-tumor lung tissue. Receptors originate from a man in his 60s with non-small cell lung cancer. The CDR3 runs from the conserved cysteine through the conserved F or W. The D gene is left open where the match is weak. For some rows the clone size is stated as once, few or many, or as a class when expanded; others skip it.

D,size,length,V,J,CDR3,DNA
NA,NA,14,TRBV7-9,TRBJ2-5,CASSLQQGIETQYF,TGTGCCAGCAGCTTACAACAGGGCATAGAGACCCAGTACTTC
TRBD1,NA,16,TRBV20-1,TRBJ1-2,CSAAPLDRGISDGYTF,TGCAGTGCTGCTCCCCTGGACAGGGGAATTTCTGATGGCTACACCTTC
NA,many,18,TRBV6-2/TRBV6-3,TRBJ2-5,CASRNNILPRGIGETQYF,TGTGCCAGCAGGAACAATATCCTCCCGAGGGGGATCGGGGAGACCCAGTACTTC
NA,many,20,TRBV4-3,TRBJ2-4,CASSQDGAAGPGLDKNIQYF,TGCGCCAGCAGCCAAGATGGGGCGGCAGGCCCGGGCTTAGACAAAAACATTCAGTACTTC
NA,NA,17,TRBV14,TRBJ2-1,CASSQTRTVSSYNEQFF,TGTGCCAGCAGCCAGACCCGTACAGTCAGCTCCTACAATGAGCAGTTCTTC
NA,NA,15,TRBV4-1,TRBJ1-1,CASSPRPGANTEAFF,TGCGCTAGCAGCCCCCGGCCAGGTGCGAACACTGAAGCTTTCTTT
NA,NA,14,TRBV11-2,TRBJ2-2,CAGSSGQHTGELFF,TGTGCCGGCAGTTCAGGACAGCACACCGGGGAGCTATTTTTT
NA,NA,13,TRBV7-9,TRBJ2-7,CASNLLPLVEQYF,TGTGCCAGCAACTTATTACCGCTCGTCGAGCAGTACTTC
NA,many,14,TRBV6-5,TRBJ2-7,CASRRQATDYEQYF,TGTGCCAGCAGGAGACAGGCCACTGACTACGAGCAGTACTTC
NA,NA,14,TRBV6-6,TRBJ1-6,CASSPIGKSSPLHF,TGTGCCAGCAGTCCGATAGGGAAAAGCTCACCCCTCCACTTT
NA,few,14,TRBV11-1,TRBJ1-1,CASCLLAGETEAFF,TGCGCCAGCTGCTTATTGGCGGGCGAGACTGAAGCTTTCTTT
NA,once,16,TRBV4-2,TRBJ2-1,CASSQDVAGRYNELFF,TGTGCCAGCAGCCAAGATGTGGCGGGAAGGTACAATGAACTGTTCTTC
NA,NA,14,TRBV9,TRBJ2-5,CASSVDPAPGAQYF,TGTGCCAGCAGCGTAGATCCGGCCCCAGGGGCCCAGTACTTC